This record looks at one T cell receptor beta chain sequence and its context. Antigen: not known. The CDR3 runs to 15 residues. Germline CDR1 reads MNHEY; CDR2 reads SMNVEV (reference sequence). These data belong to a study of post-analysis software for immune sequencing data. Overall study findings and caveats: Five or six TRBV segments, TRBV5-6, TRBV5-1 and TRBV20-1 among them, were found more frequent in patients than controls.

Incorporated into the TCR beta cDNA libraries were unique molecular identifiers, which served to reduce PCR and sequencing biases. TCRdb processed the PCR reads anew with MiXCR; each CDR3 protein has one entry. Of roughly 800,000 distinct CDR3 sequences in the sample, 35% to 55% are singletons; the top ten hold approximately 5%. The source of this sequence is a girl aged 10 to 17 with multiple sclerosis. The sequenced material came from blood. This rearrangement joins TRBV27 to TRBJ2-5; TRBD1 matches 7 bases. The J call may be wrong; the DNA end is better matched by TRBJ2-7. The CDR3, as DNA: TGTGCCAGCAGTTTAGGGGACAGTTTCTACTACGAGCAGTACTTC. As protein: CASSLGDSFYYEQYF.